The 12 T cell receptor beta chains listed next were all sequenced from one sample in a study of graft-versus-host responses after intestinal transplantation. Their cognate antigens are unknown. Assay: immunoSEQ multiplex PCR; the TCRdb copy retains only in-frame clones and omits some. The repertoire holds about 130,000 clones, with about nine tenths as singletons. Source: unstimulated CD4+ T cells sorted from spleen or lymph node cells, taken before intestinal transplant. These receptors came from a human donor who received an intestinal transplant.

This chain joins TRBV18 and TRBJ2-1, with 8 bases matching TRBD1. Germline CDR1 and CDR2: KGHSH and LQKENI. With 6 bases clipped from V and 13 bases from J, the junction kept 5 bases outside the gene matches. The CDR3 has 11 amino acids. The CDR3 sequence is CASSPGQGQFF. The CDR3, as DNA: TGTGCCAGCTCCCCCGGACAGGGACAGTTCTTC.

The chain has TRBV27 and TRBJ1-2, with a possible D match to TRBD1 (5 bases). Germline V gives CDR1 MNHEY, CDR2 SMNVEV (reference sequence). V lost 3 bases to trimming and J lost 0 bases, with 8 bases between them. CDR3 length: 14 amino acids. The CDR3, as DNA: TGTGCCAGCAGTTTCGACAGAGCTAACTATGGCTACACCTTC. Its translation: CASSFDRANYGYTF.

The chain links TRBV2 to TRBJ2-3, with 11 bases matching TRBD2. CDR1 and CDR2 from the germline V gene are SNHLY and FYNNEI. V dropped 4 bases and J dropped 0; count of bases not matched to a gene: 3. CDR3 size: 16 residues. CDR3: CASSGLAGSSTDTQYF. The CDR3, as DNA: TGTGCCAGCAGTGGACTAGCGGGGAGTAGCACAGATACGCAGTATTTT. The complete variable domain, with remaining parts taken from reference TRBV2 and TRBJ2-3, reads EPEVTQTPSHQVTQMGQEVILRCVPISNHLYFYWYRQILGQKVEFLVSFYNNEISEKSEIFDDQFSVERPDGSNFTLKIRSTKLEDSAMYFCASSGLAGSSTDTQYFGPGTRLTVL.

The chain joins TRBV5-1 to TRBJ1-1; 7 bases agree with TRBD1. Germline V gene sequence: CDR1 SGHRS, CDR2 YFSETQ. With 2 bases clipped from V and 1 base from J, the junction kept 17 bases outside the gene matches. The CDR3 has 19 residues. The CDR3 loop is CASSFSGTAAEMGNTEAFF. CDR3 DNA: TGCGCCAGCAGCTTCTCCGGGACAGCGGCCGAAATGGGGAACACTGAAGCTTTCTTT.

This clone was seen more than once but under ten times. The CDR3: CASSQEGGGRTDTQYF. The CDR3 DNA reads TGTGCCAGCTCACAGGAGGGCGGAGGCCGCACAGATACGCAGTATTTT. The chain couples TRBV18 to TRBJ2-3, with a weak D call TRBD2 (6 bases). Trimming left V 4 bases short and J 1 base short, with 15 bases between. This CDR3 region has 16 residues. The V gene's germline CDR1 is KGHSH and CDR2 LQKENI.

The V call is TRBV11-2, the J call TRBJ2-1; 8 bases line up with TRBD1. V shed 4 bases, J shed 6 bases, and the junction held 8 bases outside the gene matches. The CDR3 loop spans 15 amino acids. Germline V gene lookup returns CDR1 SGHAT and CDR2 FQNNGV. CDR3 amino acids: CASSSGQGTSNEQFF. In nucleotides, the CDR3 is TGTGCCAGCAGCTCCGGACAGGGTACCTCCAATGAGCAGTTCTTC.

The CDR3, as DNA: TGTGCCAGCAGTTATACGCAGAACTCTGGAAACACCATATATTTT. This translates into CASSYTQNSGNTIYF. This rearrangement joins TRBV6-5 to TRBJ1-3; D uncertain. In germline, CDR1 is MNHEY, CDR2 SVGAGI. The CDR3 has 15 residues. V was cut by 3 bases and J by 0 bases, with 9 bases left in between.

This sequence joins TRBV6-6 and TRBJ2-7; 11 bases line up with TRBD2. CDR1 and CDR2 (germline): MNHNY, SVGAGI (reference sequence). After removal of 5 bases from V and 6 bases from J, the junction contained 9 bases not matched to a gene. CDR3 length equals 15 residues. As DNA, the CDR3 is TGTGCCAGCAGTCAAGGTAGCGGGAGGGTGGGCGAGCAGTACTTC. Protein product: CASSQGSGRVGEQYF.

This rearrangement joins TRBV7-8 to TRBJ2-2; 7 nucleotides match TRBD2. The CDR3 contains 19 residues. Losses at the gene ends were 0 bases for V and 4 bases for J; bases not matched to a gene: 14. Germline V gene data show CDR1 as SGHVS and CDR2 as FQNEAQ. DNA of the CDR3: TGTGCCAGCAGCTTAGCGGGTTGGGCGGGAGTGTTCGGCACCGGGGAGCTGTTTTTT. Translation gives CASSLAGWAGVFGTGELFF.

The chain couples TRBV9 to TRBJ2-2, with D possibly being TRBD2 (5 bases). The CDR3 consists of 15 residues. Trimming pared 0 bases from V and 0 bases from J, leaving 6 bases between. Looked up from germline, CDR1 is SGDLS and CDR2 is YYNGEE. CDR3 sequence reads: CASSVAGTNTGELFF. CDR3 DNA sequence: TGTGCCAGCAGCGTAGCCGGGACGAACACCGGGGAGCTGTTTTTT.

The V gene is TRBV28, the J gene TRBJ2-1; D ambiguous. Germline CDR1 and CDR2: MDHEN and SYDVKM. The V gene lost 5 bases and the J gene lost 10 bases, with 12 bases spanning the gap. The CDR3 sequence is 12 residues long. The CDR3: CASSPTFGEQFF. CDR3 nucleotides: TGTGCCAGCAGTCCTACATTCGGGGAGCAGTTCTTC.

The chain joins TRBV7-2 to TRBJ2-2; D is possibly TRBD2 (5 bases). V was clipped by 1 base and J by 3 bases, with 12 bases between them. The germline gives CDR1 SGHTA, CDR2 FQGNSA. CDR3 length: 16 amino acids. CDR3 protein: CASSLVSGFDTGELFF. The CDR3, as DNA: TGTGCCAGCAGCTTAGTATCGGGGTTCGACACCGGGGAGCTGTTTTTT. The full variable domain, its missing parts supplied by reference TRBV7-2 and TRBJ2-2, is GAGVSQSPSNKVTEKGKDVELRCDPISGHTALYWYRQSLGQGLEFLIYFQGNSAPDKSGLPSDRFSAERTGGSVSTLTIQRTQQEDSAVYLCASSLVSGFDTGELFFGEGSRLTVL.